This T cell receptor beta chain originates from a study of blood T cell repertoires in COVID-19. Study in general: Specimens from acute and convalescent COVID-19 originated in the United States, Italy and Spain. Sources were T cells, B-cell-depleted T cells, or PBMCs; the material itself was cDNA or gDNA.

As processed by the authors: Using reference gene primer amplification, nucleated cell counts were estimated. Libraries were prepared by immunoSEQ multiplex PCR; TCRdb keeps only in-frame clonotypes and omits some of them. The V and J calls and clone size were taken over from that table, and D and trimming were inferred from the DNA. The table shows 150,000 to 200,000 clones, with 80% to 90% occurring only once. This CDR3 spans 15 amino acids. V was cut by 1 base and J by 5 bases, with 12 bases left in between. Germline V gene sequence: CDR1 SGHNT, CDR2 YENEEA. Seattle patients were enrolled while actively infected and followed longitudinally.

Sequenced sample: peripheral blood. The sequence was collected from a woman aged 70-85 years with COVID-19, enrolled during active disease. The gene calls are TRBV11-3 and TRBJ2-1; TRBD2 is a possible D gene (6 bases). The CDR3 protein is CASSLGLADHNEQFF. The CDR3, as DNA: TGTGCCAGCAGCTTAGGGTTAGCGGACCACAATGAGCAGTTCTTC.